There are a few counts of the clone carrying this TCR beta chain. The germline V gene has CDR1 LGHNA and CDR2 YNFKEQ. This CDR3 is built from 16 residues. Trimming removed 0 bases from V and 0 bases from J, with 11 bases in between. The data originate from a study of naive and memory T cell subsets. Both TRBC1 and TRBC2 were covered by a beta constant-region primer of two equimolar oligonucleotides. Via MiXCR, TCRdb re-called the UMI-ligation and nested PCR reads, giving one row per CDR3 protein. Counted here are 140,000 to 150,000 distinct CDR3 sequences, about a sixth occurring once; the ten biggest clones make up about 0.14%.

The chain carries TRBV4-2 and TRBJ2-5; D is uncertain. The sample comprised naive CD4+ T cells from blood. This receptor was identified in a human donor in good health. DNA of the CDR3: TGTGCCAGCAGCCAAGATCTCGACACGAACCAAGAGACCCAGTACTTC. It codes for CASSQDLDTNQETQYF.